This TCR beta chain was captured by sequencing in a study of blood T cells in healthy people across ages. Study in general: With template switching, about one barcoded beta molecule was captured per two T cells.

Sample-barcoded 5' priming and a J-beta primer mix drove a second PCR of about 6 to 12 cycles. Using its own MiXCR run on the 5' RACE reads, TCRdb lists one record per CDR3 protein. The sample shows some 1.5 million distinct CDR3 sequences, approximately 39% of them seen only once. The V gene end was trimmed by 5 bases and the J gene end by 4 bases; junction bases not matched to a gene: 11. Germline CDR1 is LGHDT and CDR2 is YNNKEL (reference sequence). This CDR3 comprises 15 residues. This clonotype was seen at least ten times. This TCR came from a woman aged 18-29 years in good health. V usage is TRBV3-1 and J usage is TRBJ2-7; 7 bases are shared with TRBD1. The sequencing sample was made of blood. CDR3: CASSLRQGPAYEQYF. Here the CDR3 DNA reads TGTGCCAGCAGCTTACGACAGGGTCCAGCATACGAGCAGTACTTC.